A single sample gave rise to the 18 T cell receptor beta chains below, sequenced in a study of identical twins (dated by TCRdb to the mid-2010s). Libraries were made using 5' RACE. These reads were obtained on an Illumina HiSeq 2000. Using fastp at Q25 and MiXCR, TCRdb reprocessed the public reads and kept productive beta chains. Each CDR3 protein gets just one entry, which takes the most common genes and DNA from the rows behind it. For this sample the table gives 130,000 to 150,000 distinct CDR3 sequences, of which under 4.5% were detected only once. The ten largest account for more than 6.5% of the sample. Sample: memory T cells sorted from blood. According to the study, the label for this sample's cell subset or site signals: CD45RO+ enriched T cells. The receptor set was obtained from a man aged 18 to 35 in good health.

In this sample, this clonotype turned up many times. The rearrangement links TRBV24-1 to TRBJ2-3; TRBD1 matches at 7 bases. Germline V CDR1 and CDR2: KGHDR, SFDVKD. V shed 4 bases and J 4 bases; nucleotides not matched to a gene: 7. The CDR3 runs 15 residues. The CDR3 is CATSDRDRVSDTQYF. The CDR3 DNA reads TGTGCCACCAGTGACAGAGACAGGGTATCAGATACGCAGTATTTT.

This clonotype has a count of ten or more. The V call is TRBV29-1, the J call TRBJ1-3; TRBD1 aligns across 9 bases. Germline V gene lookup returns CDR1 SQVTM and CDR2 ANQGSEA. Trimming at V came to 4 bases and at J to 9 bases, leaving 7 bases not matched to a gene. The CDR3 runs to 13 residues. In DNA form, the CDR3 reads TGCAGCGTTGTCGGGACAGGGCGAGGCACCATATATTTT. This codes for CSVVGTGRGTIYF.

In its sample, this clonotype was seen many times. This chain uses TRBV11-1 with TRBJ2-6; D gene uncertain. V lost 1 base to trimming and J lost 2 bases, with 6 bases between them. CDR3 size: 15 residues. Germline lookup yields CDR1 SGHAT and CDR2 FQDESV (reference sequence). CDR3 sequence: CASSLGGTGANVLTF. DNA for the CDR3: TGTGCCAGCAGCTTAGGAGGTACTGGGGCCAACGTCCTGACTTTC. Looking up the rest from reference TRBV11-1 and TRBJ2-6 gives the full variable domain: EAEVAQSPRYKITEKSQAVAFWCDPISGHATLYWYRQILGQGPELLVQFQDESVVDDSQLPKDRFSAERLKGVDSTLKIQPAELGDSAMYLCASSLGGTGANVLTFGAGSRLTVL.

This clonotype was observed many times. The rearrangement links TRBV10-3 to TRBJ2-1, with TRBD2 matching 10 bases. This CDR3 has 13 residues. V gave up 7 bases and J gave up 9 bases; unmatched junction bases: 6. The germline V gene encodes CDR1 ENHRY and CDR2 SYGVKD. The CDR3 coding sequence is TGTGCCATCACCTCCGGGACTAGCGCTGAGCAGTTCTTC. It specifies CAITSGTSAEQFF.

The V call is TRBV18, the J call TRBJ2-1; 8 bases line up with TRBD2. J gave up 16 bases and V 2 bases, and 10 bases lay outside the gene matches. Per germline, CDR1 KGHSH and CDR2 LQKENI. The CDR3 spans 13 residues. CDR3 amino acids: CASSPSIGRAGFF. The DNA for the CDR3 is TGTGCCAGCTCACCATCTATCGGGAGGGCCGGTTTCTTC. Based on the CDR3 plus reference TRBV18 and TRBJ2-1, the full variable domain is NAGVMQNPRHLVRRRGQEARLRCSPMKGHSHVYWYRQLPEEGLKFMVYLQKENIIDESGMPKERFSAEFPKEGPSILRIQQVVRGDSAAYFCASSPSIGRAGFFGPGTRLTVL.

The V and J genes are TRBV11-3 and TRBJ2-1; TRBD2 is a possible D gene (6 bases). V lost 5 bases to trimming and J lost 7 bases, with 12 bases between them. This CDR3 region has 13 residues. CDR1 SGHNT and CDR2 YENEEA come from the germline V gene. The CDR3 spells CASSGRSGNEQFF. The CDR3 bases are TGTGCCAGCAGCGGGAGGTCGGGTAATGAGCAGTTCTTC.

In its sample, this clonotype was seen many times. The chain combines TRBV7-9 with TRBJ2-1; TRBD2 matches 9 bases. With 5 bases clipped from V and 13 bases from J, the junction kept 9 bases outside the gene matches. The germline CDR1 and CDR2 sequences are SEHNR and FQNEAQ (reference sequence). CDR3 length: 13 residues. The CDR3 protein is CASSLVTGTSQFF. The CDR3 DNA reads as TGTGCCAGCAGCCTTGTAACCGGGACTAGCCAGTTCTTC.

This clonotype showed up many times. This chain joins TRBV5-1 and TRBJ2-1, with 13 nucleotides matching TRBD2. The CDR3 sequence is 17 residues long. Germline trimming cut 4 bases from V and 4 bases from J; bases unmatched to any gene: 8. CDR1 is SGHRS and CDR2 is YFSETQ in the germline V gene. In DNA form, the CDR3 reads TGCGCCAGCAGCAACCCGGGACTAGCGGGATTTTACAATGAGCAGTTCTTC. It encodes CASSNPGLAGFYNEQFF.

In its sample, this clonotype was seen many times. This chain connects TRBV6-5 to TRBJ2-2, with D tentatively TRBD1 or TRBD2 (5 bases each). The germline V gene has CDR1 MNHEY and CDR2 SVGAGI. V gave up 2 bases and J gave up 3 bases, with 7 bases separating them. This CDR3 has 14 amino acids. The CDR3 coding sequence is TGTGCCAGCAGTTACGGGACGGACACCGGGGAGCTGTTTTTT. It specifies CASSYGTDTGELFF.

There are many counts of this clonotype. The V and J genes are TRBV24-1 and TRBJ1-2; D might be TRBD1 (5 bases). CDR1 is KGHDR and CDR2 is SFDVKD in the germline V gene. The CDR3 runs to 15 residues. V dropped 4 bases and J dropped 3 bases, with 14 bases sitting between them. The CDR3 is CATSDSTEDYYGYTF. DNA for the CDR3: TGTGCCACCAGTGACTCGACAGAGGATTACTATGGCTACACCTTC.

This clonotype was seen at least ten times. The genes are TRBV29-1 and TRBJ1-5; 7 nucleotides match TRBD1. The CDR3 extends over 12 amino acids. Germline CDR1 is SQVTM and CDR2 is ANQGSEA. The junction had 3 bases not matched to a gene; V was cut back by 6 bases and J by 4 bases. CDR3: CSVTGTNQPQHF. Here the CDR3 DNA reads TGCAGCGTGACAGGGACGAATCAGCCCCAGCATTTT.

Many counts were recorded for this clonotype. The V call is TRBV20-1, the J call TRBJ2-4; 9 positions agree with TRBD2. Per germline, CDR1 DFQATT and CDR2 SNEGSKA (reference sequence). After removal of 2 bases from V and 5 bases from J, the junction contained 1 base not matched to a gene. CDR3 length: 13 amino acids. For the CDR3, the DNA is TGCAGTGCTAGACTAGCGGGGCAAAACATTCAGTACTTC. It encodes CSARLAGQNIQYF.

This clonotype was recorded a few times. The V call is TRBV5-6, the J call TRBJ2-7; TRBD1 agrees at 12 bases. Trimming took 4 bases from V and 7 from J; bases not matched to a gene: 12. Germline V lookup: CDR1 SGHDT, CDR2 YYEEEE. The CDR3 loop spans 16 amino acids. The CDR3 region is CASSPDGTGGLWEQYV. The CDR3 coding sequence is TGTGCCAGCAGCCCCGACGGGACAGGGGGCCTTTGGGAGCAGTACGTC.

This clonotype was observed many times. The CDR3 reads CSACRAPGGDEQFF. CDR3 bases: TGCAGTGCCTGCCGAGCCCCGGGAGGTGATGAGCAGTTCTTC. The chain has TRBV20-1 and TRBJ2-1; TRBD2 matches 7 bases. This CDR3 region has 14 residues. Germline V gene lookup returns CDR1 DFQATT and CDR2 SNEGSKA (reference sequence). The V segment lost 6 bases and the J segment 8 bases; nucleotides outside the gene matches: 13.

This clonotype showed up many times. The rearrangement links TRBV6-1 to TRBJ1-4; no clear D. The CDR3 is made up of 15 amino acids. V was cut by 5 bases and J by 3 bases, with 13 bases left in between. Looked up from germline, CDR1 is MNHNS and CDR2 is SASEGT. CDR3 residues: CASSPGLLSNEKLFF. The CDR3 DNA sequence: TGTGCCAGCAGTCCCGGACTGCTTTCTAATGAAAAACTGTTTTTT.

Many counts were recorded for this clonotype. The chain uses TRBV6-2 or TRBV6-3 and TRBJ2-5; D call uncertain. Trimming left V 3 bases short and J 2 bases short, with 10 bases between. CDR3 length: 14 amino acids. Germline CDR1 MNHEY, CDR2 SVGEGT. The CDR3: CASSYTGPQETQYF. As DNA, the CDR3 is TGTGCCAGCAGTTATACTGGACCACAAGAGACCCAGTACTTC.

This clonotype was recorded at least ten times. The rearrangement uses TRBV11-2 and TRBJ1-1; D not resolved. CDR1 and CDR2 from the germline V gene are SGHAT and FQNNGV. V was pared by 0 bases and J by 2 bases, with 16 bases between. This CDR3 contains 17 residues. For the CDR3, the DNA is TGTGCCAGCAGCTTAGAATTTGGGGAGGGTTATAACACTGAAGCTTTCTTT. Protein product: CASSLEFGEGYNTEAFF.

This clonotype has a count of ten or more. This sequence joins TRBV7-2 and TRBJ1-1; the D gene is possibly TRBD1 (5 bases). Trimming stripped 7 bases from V and 4 bases from J, with 16 bases between. Looked up from germline, CDR1 is SGHTA and CDR2 is FQGNSA. This CDR3 contains 14 residues. CDR3 in amino acids: CASTLGGPATEAFF. The CDR3, as DNA: TGTGCCAGCACCTTGGGGGGTCCTGCCACTGAAGCTTTCTTT. The full variable domain, in which reference TRBV7-2 and TRBJ1-1 provide the parts outside the CDR3, is GAGVSQSPSNKVTEKGKDVELRCDPISGHTALYWYRQSLGQGLEFLIYFQGNSAPDKSGLPSDRFSAERTGGSVSTLTIQRTQQEDSAVYLCASTLGGPATEAFFGQGTRLTVV.